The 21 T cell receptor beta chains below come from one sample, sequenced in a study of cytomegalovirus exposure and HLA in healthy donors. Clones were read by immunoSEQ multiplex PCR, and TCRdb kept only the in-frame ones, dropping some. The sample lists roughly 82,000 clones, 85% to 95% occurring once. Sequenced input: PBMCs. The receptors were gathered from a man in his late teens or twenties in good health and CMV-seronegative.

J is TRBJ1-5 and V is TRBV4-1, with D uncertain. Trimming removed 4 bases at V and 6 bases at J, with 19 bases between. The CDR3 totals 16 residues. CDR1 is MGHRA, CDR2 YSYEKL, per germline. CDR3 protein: CASSRLPRQSGQPQHF. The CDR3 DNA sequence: TGCGCCAGCAGCCGCCTCCCCCGCCAGAGCGGTCAGCCCCAGCATTTT.

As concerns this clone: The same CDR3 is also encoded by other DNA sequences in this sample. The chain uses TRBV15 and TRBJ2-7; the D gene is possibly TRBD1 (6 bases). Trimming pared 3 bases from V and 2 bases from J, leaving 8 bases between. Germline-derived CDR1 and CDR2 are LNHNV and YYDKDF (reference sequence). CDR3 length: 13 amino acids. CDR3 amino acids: CATSRDRPYEQYF. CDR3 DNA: TGTGCCACCAGCAGGGACAGACCCTACGAGCAGTACTTC. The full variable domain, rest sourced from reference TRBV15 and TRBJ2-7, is DAMVIQNPRYQVTQFGKPVTLSCSQTLNHNVMYWYQQKSSQAPKLLFHYYDKDFNNEADTPDNFQSRRPNTSFCFLDIRSPGLGDTAMYLCATSRDRPYEQYFGPGTRLTVT.

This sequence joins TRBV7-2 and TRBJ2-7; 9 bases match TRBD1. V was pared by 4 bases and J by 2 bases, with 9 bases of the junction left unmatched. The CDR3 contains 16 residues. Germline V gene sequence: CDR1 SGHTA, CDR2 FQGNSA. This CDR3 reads CASSSTGGQGTYEQYF. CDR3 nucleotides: TGTGCCAGCAGCTCGACGGGGGGACAGGGCACCTACGAGCAGTACTTC.

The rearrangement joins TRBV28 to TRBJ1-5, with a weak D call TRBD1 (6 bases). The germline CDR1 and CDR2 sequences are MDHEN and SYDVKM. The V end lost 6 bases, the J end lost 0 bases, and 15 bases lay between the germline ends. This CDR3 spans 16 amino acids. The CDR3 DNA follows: TGTGCCAGCAGCCCGGGACATAGATATAGCAATCAGCCCCAGCATTTT. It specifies CASSPGHRYSNQPQHF.

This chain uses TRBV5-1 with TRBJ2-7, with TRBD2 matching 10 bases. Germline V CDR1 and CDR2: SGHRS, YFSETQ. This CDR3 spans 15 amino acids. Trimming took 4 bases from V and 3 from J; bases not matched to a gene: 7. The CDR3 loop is CASSRLAGRVYEQYF. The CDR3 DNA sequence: TGCGCCAGCAGCCGACTAGCGGGCCGAGTCTACGAGCAGTACTTC. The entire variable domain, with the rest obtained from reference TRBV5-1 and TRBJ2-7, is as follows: KAGVTQTPRYLIKTRGQQVTLSCSPISGHRSVSWYQQTPGQGLQFLFEYFSETQRNKGNFPGRFSGRQFSNSRSEMNVSTLELGDSALYLCASSRLAGRVYEQYFGPGTRLTVT.

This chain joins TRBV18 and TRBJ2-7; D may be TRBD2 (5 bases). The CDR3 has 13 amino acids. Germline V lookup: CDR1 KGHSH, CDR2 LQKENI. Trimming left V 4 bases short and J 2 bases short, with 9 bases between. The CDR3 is CASSLGIAYEQYF. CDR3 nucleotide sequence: TGTGCCAGCTCACTCGGGATCGCCTACGAGCAGTACTTC.

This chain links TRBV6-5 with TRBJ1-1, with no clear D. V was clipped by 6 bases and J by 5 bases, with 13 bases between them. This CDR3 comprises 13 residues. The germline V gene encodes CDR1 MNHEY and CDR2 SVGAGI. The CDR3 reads CASRGREVTEAFF. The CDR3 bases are TGTGCCAGCAGGGGGAGGGAAGTTACTGAAGCTTTCTTT.

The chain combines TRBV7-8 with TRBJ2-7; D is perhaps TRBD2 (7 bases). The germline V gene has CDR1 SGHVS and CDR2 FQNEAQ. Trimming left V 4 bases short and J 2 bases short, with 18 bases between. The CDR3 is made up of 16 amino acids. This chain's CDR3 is CASSSNLGGAPYEQYF. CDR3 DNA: TGTGCCAGCAGCTCGAACCTTGGGGGGGCCCCCTACGAGCAGTACTTC.

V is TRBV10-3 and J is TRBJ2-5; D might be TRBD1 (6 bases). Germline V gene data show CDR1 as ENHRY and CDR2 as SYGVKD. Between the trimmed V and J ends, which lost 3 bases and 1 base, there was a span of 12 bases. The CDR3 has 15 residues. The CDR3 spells CAISDPRQAQETQYF. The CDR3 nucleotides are TGTGCCATCAGTGACCCTCGACAGGCCCAAGAGACCCAGTACTTC.

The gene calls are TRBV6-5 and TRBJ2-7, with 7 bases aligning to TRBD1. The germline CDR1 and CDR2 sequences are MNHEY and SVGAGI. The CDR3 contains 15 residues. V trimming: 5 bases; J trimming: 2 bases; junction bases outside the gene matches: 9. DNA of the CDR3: TGTGCCAGCAGTAAATACGACAGGGAGCCCTACGAGCAGTACTTC. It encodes CASSKYDREPYEQYF.

In DNA, the CDR3 is TGTGCCAGCAGCTTCGGACTAGCGGGAGGCATAGAGCAGTACTTC. It codes for CASSFGLAGGIEQYF. V is TRBV5-8 and J is TRBJ2-7; TRBD2 matches 14 bases. Losses at the gene ends were 2 bases for V and 7 bases for J; bases not matched to a gene: 5. CDR3 size: 15 residues. Germline V lookup: CDR1 SGHTS, CDR2 YDEGEE.

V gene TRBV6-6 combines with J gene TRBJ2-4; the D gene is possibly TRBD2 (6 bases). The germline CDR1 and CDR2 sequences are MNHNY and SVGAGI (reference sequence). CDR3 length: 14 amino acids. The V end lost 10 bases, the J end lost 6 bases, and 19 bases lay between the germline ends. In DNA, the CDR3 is TGTGCCACCGAGGGTAGCTTGGAGGGAAACATTCAGTACTTC. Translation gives CATEGSLEGNIQYF.

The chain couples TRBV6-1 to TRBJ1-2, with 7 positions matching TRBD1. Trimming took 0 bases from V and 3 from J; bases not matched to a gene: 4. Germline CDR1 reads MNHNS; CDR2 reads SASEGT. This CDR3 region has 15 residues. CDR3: CASSEAPGQYYGYTF. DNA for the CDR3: TGTGCCAGCAGTGAAGCACCGGGACAGTACTATGGCTACACCTTC.

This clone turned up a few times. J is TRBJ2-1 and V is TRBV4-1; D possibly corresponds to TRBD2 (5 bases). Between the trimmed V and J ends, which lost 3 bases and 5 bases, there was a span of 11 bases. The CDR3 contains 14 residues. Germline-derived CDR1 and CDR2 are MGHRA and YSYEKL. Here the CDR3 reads CASSHGLLNNEQFF. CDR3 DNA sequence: TGCGCCAGCAGCCACGGACTCTTGAACAATGAGCAGTTCTTC.

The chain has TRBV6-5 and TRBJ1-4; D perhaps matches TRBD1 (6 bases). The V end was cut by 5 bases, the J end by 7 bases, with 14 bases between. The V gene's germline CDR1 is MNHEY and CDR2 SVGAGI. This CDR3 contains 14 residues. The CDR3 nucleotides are TGTGCCAGCAGTCTCTTCGGGGGGCCTGAAAAACTGTTTTTT. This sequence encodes CASSLFGGPEKLFF.

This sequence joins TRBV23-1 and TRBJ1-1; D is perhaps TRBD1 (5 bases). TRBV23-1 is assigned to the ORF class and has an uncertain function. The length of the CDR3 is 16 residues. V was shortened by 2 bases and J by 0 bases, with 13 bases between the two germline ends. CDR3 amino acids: CASSQPGGYMNTEAFF. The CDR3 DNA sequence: TGCGCCAGCAGTCAACCGGGGGGGTATATGAACACTGAAGCTTTCTTT.

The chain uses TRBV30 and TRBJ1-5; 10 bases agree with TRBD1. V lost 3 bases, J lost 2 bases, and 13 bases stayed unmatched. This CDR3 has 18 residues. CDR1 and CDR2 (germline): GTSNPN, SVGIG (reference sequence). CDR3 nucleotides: TGTGCCTGGAGCGCCGGACAGGGGGTTTTGTCTGGCAATCAGCCCCAGCATTTT. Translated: CAWSAGQGVLSGNQPQHF.

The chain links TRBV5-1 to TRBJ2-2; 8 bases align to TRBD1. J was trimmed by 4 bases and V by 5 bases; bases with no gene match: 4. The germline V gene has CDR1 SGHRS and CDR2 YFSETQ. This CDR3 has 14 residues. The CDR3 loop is CASSGQGGTGELFF. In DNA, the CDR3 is TGCGCCAGCAGTGGACAGGGAGGCACCGGGGAGCTGTTTTTT.

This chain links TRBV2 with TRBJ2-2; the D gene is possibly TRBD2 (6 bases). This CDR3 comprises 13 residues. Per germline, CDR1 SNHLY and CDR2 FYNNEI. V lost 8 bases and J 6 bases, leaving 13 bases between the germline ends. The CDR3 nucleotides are TGTGCCAGCTTGCGGGATTTATCCGGGGAGCTGTTTTTT. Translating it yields CASLRDLSGELFF.

The CDR3 here is CAWLTGTGGDTQYF. In DNA form, the CDR3 reads TGTGCCTGGTTAACCGGGACAGGGGGAGATACGCAGTATTTT. The chain employs TRBV30 and TRBJ2-3, with 11 positions matching TRBD1. This CDR3 is 14 amino acids long. Looked up from germline, CDR1 is GTSNPN and CDR2 is SVGIG (reference sequence). The junction had 6 bases not matched to a gene; V was cut back by 5 bases and J by 5 bases.

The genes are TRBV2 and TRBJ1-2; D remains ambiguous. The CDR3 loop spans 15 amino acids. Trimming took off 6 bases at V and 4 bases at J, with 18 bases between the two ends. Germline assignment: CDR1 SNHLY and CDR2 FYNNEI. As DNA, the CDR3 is TGTGCCAGCAGGATTGCTACCGGGAACGCCTATGGCTACACCTTC. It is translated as CASRIATGNAYGYTF.